Below are 23 T cell receptor beta chains sequenced from a single sample in a study of blood T cell repertoires in COVID-19. Sequencing used immunoSEQ multiplex PCR; TCRdb keeps in-frame clones, though not all of them. The profile shows about 410,000 clones, around nine tenths of them singletons. Specimen: peripheral blood. The source is a middle-aged woman with COVID-19, enrolled during active disease.

The rearrangement links TRBV25-1 to TRBJ1-4; 9 bases map to TRBD1. Germline V gene lookup returns CDR1 MGHDK and CDR2 SYGVNS. The junction had 5 bases not matched to a gene; V was cut back by 8 bases and J by 7 bases. This CDR3 is 13 amino acids long. The CDR3 region is CASGDRVLEKLFF. CDR3 DNA sequence: TGTGCCAGCGGGGACAGGGTCCTTGAAAAACTGTTTTTT. Looking up the rest from reference TRBV25-1 and TRBJ1-4 gives the full variable domain: EADIYQTPRYLVIGTGKKITLECSQTMGHDKMYWYQQDPGMELHLIHYSYGVNSTEKGDLSSESTVSRIRTEHFPLTLESARPSHTSQYLCASGDRVLEKLFFGSGTQLSVL.

The gene calls are TRBV9 and TRBJ1-2; D is unclear. The V end lost 4 bases, the J end lost 7 bases, and 11 bases lay between the germline ends. This CDR3 has 12 residues. Germline V lookup: CDR1 SGDLS, CDR2 YYNGEE. CDR3 sequence reads: CASSIGPVGYTF. The DNA of the CDR3 is TGTGCCAGCAGCATTGGTCCGGTTGGCTACACCTTC.

The chain couples TRBV27 to TRBJ2-7; D is uncertain. Trimming stripped 4 bases from V and 2 bases from J, with 12 bases between. Per germline, CDR1 MNHEY and CDR2 SMNVEV (reference sequence). The CDR3 is 14 amino acids. The CDR3: CASSSLRSPYEQYF. CDR3 bases: TGTGCCAGCAGTTCCCTGCGATCTCCCTACGAGCAGTACTTC.

In its sample, this clone was seen once. The rearrangement links TRBV4-3 to TRBJ1-2; D is uncertain. V was cut by 0 bases and J by 4 bases, with 15 bases left in between. This CDR3 comprises 16 residues. In germline, CDR1 is LGHNA, CDR2 YSLEER. The chain's CDR3 is CASSQEILAGFYGYTF. The CDR3 bases are TGCGCCAGCAGCCAAGAAATACTTGCAGGTTTCTATGGCTACACCTTC.

The rearrangement uses TRBV19 and TRBJ1-3, with a possible D match to TRBD1 (6 bases). V was clipped by 4 bases and J by 4 bases, with 8 bases between them. The germline gives CDR1 LNHDA, CDR2 SQIVND (reference sequence). The CDR3 runs 13 residues. CDR3 nucleotide sequence: TGTGCCAGTAGTAGGGGGCTCGGAAACACCATATATTTT. Its translation is CASSRGLGNTIYF.

Points on this clone: Relative to the germline gene, one junction end is altered; a read error may explain this. V usage is TRBV28 and J usage is TRBJ2-4; 8 nucleotides line up with TRBD1. The CDR3 sequence is 16 residues long. CDR1 and CDR2 from the germline V gene are MDHEN and SYDVKM. This CDR3 is CASSLTGQGAENIQYF. CDR3 bases: TGTGCCAGCAGTTTAACAGGACAGGGAGCCGAAAACATTCAGTACTTC.

This clone was counted once. Here the CDR3 reads CASSPGGYEQYF. As DNA, the CDR3 is TGTGCCAGCTCACCAGGCGGCTACGAGCAGTACTTC. The rearrangement links TRBV18 to TRBJ2-7; D gene ambiguous. The CDR3 totals 12 residues. The germline CDR1 and CDR2 sequences are KGHSH and LQKENI. Trimming removed 2 bases at V and 3 bases at J, with 5 bases between. Complete variable domain (other parts from reference TRBV18 and TRBJ2-7): NAGVMQNPRHLVRRRGQEARLRCSPMKGHSHVYWYRQLPEEGLKFMVYLQKENIIDESGMPKERFSAEFPKEGPSILRIQQVVRGDSAAYFCASSPGGYEQYFGPGTRLTVT.

The rearrangement joins TRBV30 to TRBJ2-4; TRBD2 is a possible D gene (5 bases). Trimming took off 5 bases at V and 9 bases at J, with 11 bases between the two ends. The CDR3 is 11 residues long. CDR1 and CDR2 (germline): GTSNPN, SVGIG (reference sequence). The CDR3 here is CAWAGSRIQYF. CDR3 bases: TGTGCCTGGGCTGGGAGTCGCATTCAGTACTTC. Using reference TRBV30 and TRBJ2-4 for the parts outside the CDR3, the full variable domain is SQTIHQWPATLVQPVGSPLSLECTVEGTSNPNLYWYRQAAGRGLQLLFYSVGIGQISSEVPQNLSASRPQDRQFILSSKKLLLSDSGFYLCAWAGSRIQYFGAGTRLSVL.

This chain links TRBV7-9 with TRBJ1-2; 7 bases fit TRBD1. CDR1 is SEHNR, CDR2 FQNEAQ, per germline (reference sequence). CDR3 length: 14 residues. V dropped 2 bases and J dropped 3; count of bases not matched to a gene: 3. CDR3 sequence reads: CASSLRQGDYGYTF. CDR3 bases: TGTGCCAGCAGCTTACGTCAGGGGGACTATGGCTACACCTTC.

J is TRBJ2-2 and V is TRBV9; 8 bases align to TRBD1. The ends lost 3 bases at V and 6 bases at J; junction bases unmatched: 4. The length of the CDR3 is 14 residues. Germline-derived CDR1 and CDR2 are SGDLS and YYNGEE. Written as DNA, the CDR3 is TGTGCCAGCAGCGGCGGACAGGGCTCCGGGGAGCTGTTTTTT. This codes for CASSGGQGSGELFF.

The chain uses TRBV2 and TRBJ1-6; D is unclear. CDR1 and CDR2 (germline): SNHLY, FYNNEI. The CDR3 contains 16 residues. The V end was cut by 10 bases, the J end by 7 bases, with 23 bases between. The CDR3 nucleotides read TGTGCCACCTCCCTCCGGGGTCCCAACGTCAATTCACCCCTCCACTTT. Translating gives CATSLRGPNVNSPLHF. The full variable domain, completed using reference TRBV2 and TRBJ1-6, is EPEVTQTPSHQVTQMGQEVILRCVPISNHLYFYWYRQILGQKVEFLVSFYNNEISEKSEIFDDQFSVERPDGSNFTLKIRSTKLEDSAMYFCATSLRGPNVNSPLHFGNGTRLTVT.

About this clone: The sample contains more than one DNA sequence encoding this CDR3. The chain couples TRBV29-1 to TRBJ1-1; D perhaps matches TRBD1 (6 bases). Germline V gene lookup returns CDR1 SQVTM and CDR2 ANQGSEA. The CDR3 covers 11 residues. Trimming took 6 bases from V and 1 from J, leaving 6 bases between them. The CDR3 nucleotides are TGCAGCGTGGACAGGAACACTGAAGCTTTCTTT. Translating gives CSVDRNTEAFF.

The V and J genes are TRBV28 and TRBJ1-2; D remains ambiguous. CDR1 is MDHEN and CDR2 is SYDVKM in the germline V gene. The CDR3 contains 11 residues. The ends were cut back, 6 bases at V and 6 bases at J, with 8 bases in the middle. Here the CDR3 DNA reads TGTGCCAGCAGCAGTTTTGATGGCTACACCTTC. Translation: CASSSFDGYTF.

The genes are TRBV19 and TRBJ2-5; 8 nucleotides align to TRBD2. V shed 3 bases and J 5 bases; nucleotides not matched to a gene: 5. Germline V gene sequence: CDR1 LNHDA, CDR2 SQIVND (reference sequence). The length of the CDR3 is 14 residues. CDR3 sequence: CASSISGGLETQYF. CDR3 DNA: TGTGCCAGTAGTATCTCGGGAGGGTTGGAGACCCAGTACTTC.

This clone appeared once. This chain uses TRBV19 with TRBJ2-7; 9 positions agree with TRBD1. After removal of 4 bases from V and 4 bases from J, the junction contained 5 bases not matched to a gene. The germline V gene has CDR1 LNHDA and CDR2 SQIVND (reference sequence). The length of the CDR3 is 14 residues. CDR3 nucleotide sequence: TGTGCCAGTAGTAGGAGACAGGGGGTATACGAGCAGTACTTC. Its protein product is CASSRRQGVYEQYF.

The V call is TRBV5-1, the J call TRBJ2-3; 9 positions agree with TRBD1. The CDR3 has 12 amino acids. Germline V lookup: CDR1 SGHRS, CDR2 YFSETQ. Trimming at V came to 9 bases and at J to 6 bases, leaving 5 bases not matched to a gene. The CDR3 bases are TGCGCCACCTCTGGGACAGGGGATACGCAGTATTTT. This encodes CATSGTGDTQYF.

The chain couples TRBV5-4 to TRBJ2-5, with 7 bases that match TRBD1. Germline assignment: CDR1 SGHNT and CDR2 YYREEE (reference sequence). The CDR3 contains 15 residues. V lost 3 bases and J lost 4; bases outside the gene matches: 9. The CDR3 coding sequence is TGTGCCAGCAGCTGGGACAGCTCTACACGAGAGACCCAGTACTTC. As protein: CASSWDSSTRETQYF.

The V call is TRBV4-3, the J call TRBJ2-5; the D gene is possibly TRBD1 (6 bases). This CDR3 comprises 15 residues. Germline lookup yields CDR1 LGHNA and CDR2 YSLEER. Trimming left V 1 base short and J 0 bases short, with 9 bases between. The CDR3 sequence is CASSQGQGYQETQYF. In nucleotides, the CDR3 is TGCGCCAGCAGCCAAGGGCAGGGGTACCAAGAGACCCAGTACTTC.

The V gene is TRBV4-3, the J gene TRBJ2-1; 12 positions agree with TRBD2. Trimming removed 2 bases from V and 3 bases from J; junction bases left unmatched: 11. Germline lookup yields CDR1 LGHNA and CDR2 YSLEER. The CDR3 has 19 residues. The CDR3 reads CASSQKLLTSGRFYNEQFF. For the CDR3, the DNA is TGCGCCAGCAGCCAAAAATTACTGACTAGCGGGAGATTCTACAATGAGCAGTTCTTC.

The gene calls are TRBV5-1 and TRBJ1-1; D ambiguous. The germline gives CDR1 SGHRS, CDR2 YFSETQ. The CDR3 loop spans 13 amino acids. V shed 4 bases and J shed 1 base, with 8 bases lying between them. This chain's CDR3 is CASSRVTNTEAFF. The CDR3 nucleotides read TGCGCCAGCAGCCGGGTTACGAACACTGAAGCTTTCTTT. Filled out from reference TRBV5-1 and TRBJ1-1, the complete variable domain reads KAGVTQTPRYLIKTRGQQVTLSCSPISGHRSVSWYQQTPGQGLQFLFEYFSETQRNKGNFPGRFSGRQFSNSRSEMNVSTLELGDSALYLCASSRVTNTEAFFGQGTRLTVV.

The chain joins TRBV6-6 to TRBJ2-7, with D unresolved. The V end lost 2 bases, the J end lost 4 bases, and 9 bases lay between the germline ends. Germline CDR1 and CDR2: MNHNY and SVGAGI (reference sequence). The CDR3 sequence is 13 residues long. The CDR3, as DNA: TGTGCCAGCAGTTACCTTGGTAGTTACGAGCAGTACTTC. It is translated as CASSYLGSYEQYF.

This clone came up a few times. The chain is built from TRBV6-2 or TRBV6-3 and TRBJ1-1, with a tentative D call TRBD1 (5 bases). The CDR3 sequence is 11 residues long. Per germline, CDR1 MNHEY and CDR2 SVGEGT. Deletions cut 5 bases from V and 11 bases from J, with 12 bases between. CDR3: CASSATVEAFF. As DNA, the CDR3 is TGTGCCAGCAGTGCGACAGTCGAGGCTTTCTTT.

The table lists this clone with a few counts. The chain combines TRBV3-1 (or the pseudogene TRBV3-2) with TRBJ2-7; perhaps TRBD2 as D (6 bases). V dropped 3 bases and J dropped 3 bases, with 9 bases sitting between them. The CDR3 extends over 13 amino acids. The germline V gene encodes CDR1 LGHDT and CDR2 YNNKEL (reference sequence). The CDR3 reads CASSHAGSYEQYF. The DNA of the CDR3 is TGTGCCAGCAGCCACGCCGGGAGCTACGAGCAGTACTTC.